Listed below are T cell receptor beta chains from one sample, sequenced in a study of T-cell memory formation after mild COVID-19. TCRdb analysed the 5' RACE reads with MiXCR anew, one entry per CDR3 protein. The sample lists about 420,000 distinct CDR3 sequences; around a quarter were seen once. Sequencing used PBMCs or a T cell subset sorted from them (not recorded which). These TCRs come from an adult woman who had mild COVID-19 (a few samples of this study predate the infection). Cell type and time point are not known. The CDR3 runs from the conserved cysteine through the conserved F or W. The order of the fields is V gene, D gene, clone size, J gene, CDR3 protein, CDR3 DNA. D genes are given only for firm matches. Only some rows state a clone size, as once, few, many or a class for expanded clones.

v_call: TRBV20-1; d_call: .; clone_size: few; j_call: TRBJ1-2; cdr3_aa: CSVQSQNYGYTF; cdr3_nt: TGCAGTGTCCAATCCCAGAACTATGGCTACACCTTC
v_call: TRBV25-1; d_call: .; clone_size: .; j_call: TRBJ1-2; cdr3_aa: CASSEGGYGYTF; cdr3_nt: TGTGCCAGCAGTGAAGGAGGCTATGGCTACACCTTC
v_call: TRBV7-2; d_call: .; clone_size: .; j_call: TRBJ2-1; cdr3_aa: CASSRGGGPYNEQFF; cdr3_nt: TGTGCCAGCAGCCGAGGTGGGGGGCCCTACAATGAGCAGTTCTTC
v_call: TRBV5-1; d_call: .; clone_size: many; j_call: TRBJ1-1; cdr3_aa: CASSLGMNTEAFF; cdr3_nt: TGTGCCAGCAGCTTAGGGATGAACACTGAAGCTTTCTTT
v_call: TRBV6-1; d_call: TRBD1; clone_size: .; j_call: TRBJ2-6; cdr3_aa: CASSEKRDREAGANVLTF; cdr3_nt: TGTGCCAGCAGTGAAAAGCGGGACAGGGAGGCTGGGGCCAACGTCCTGACTTTC
v_call: TRBV5-1; d_call: .; clone_size: .; j_call: TRBJ2-7; cdr3_aa: CASSLQQDAYEQYF; cdr3_nt: TGCGCCAGCAGCTTGCAACAGGACGCTTACGAGCAGTACTTC
v_call: TRBV14; d_call: .; clone_size: few; j_call: TRBJ2-1; cdr3_aa: CASSPHDSSYNEQFF; cdr3_nt: TGTGCCAGCAGCCCTCATGATAGCTCCTACAATGAGCAGTTCTTC
v_call: TRBV20-1; d_call: .; clone_size: .; j_call: TRBJ1-5; cdr3_aa: CSARVGAGFSNQPQHF; cdr3_nt: TGCAGTGCTAGAGTGGGGGCGGGTTTTAGCAATCAGCCCCAGCATTTT
v_call: TRBV7-8; d_call: .; clone_size: few; j_call: TRBJ1-1; cdr3_aa: CASSSVPVGGTEAFF; cdr3_nt: TGTGCCAGCAGCTCCGTACCGGTGGGGGGCACTGAAGCTTTCTTT
v_call: TRBV29-1; d_call: .; clone_size: .; j_call: TRBJ1-1; cdr3_aa: CSVGGANTEAFF; cdr3_nt: TGCAGCGTTGGCGGGGCGAACACTGAAGCTTTCTTT
v_call: TRBV30; d_call: .; clone_size: few; j_call: TRBJ2-3; cdr3_aa: CAWSRGITDTQYF; cdr3_nt: TGTGCCTGGAGTCGGGGGATCACAGATACGCAGTATTTT
v_call: TRBV6-5; d_call: TRBD1; clone_size: .; j_call: TRBJ1-2; cdr3_aa: CASRVTGDSSGYTF; cdr3_nt: TGTGCCAGCAGGGTTACAGGGGACTCCTCTGGCTACACCTTC
v_call: TRBV5-1; d_call: .; clone_size: .; j_call: TRBJ1-4; cdr3_aa: CASSLEGRIDEKLFF; cdr3_nt: TGCGCCAGCAGCTTGGAAGGTCGGATTGATGAAAAACTGTTTTTT
v_call: TRBV4-1; d_call: .; clone_size: few; j_call: TRBJ2-2; cdr3_aa: CASSQGPGNTGELFF; cdr3_nt: TGCGCCAGCAGCCAAGGCCCAGGGAACACCGGGGAGCTGTTTTTT
v_call: TRBV6-5; d_call: .; clone_size: .; j_call: TRBJ2-7; cdr3_aa: CASSYPSRGGQAPHEQYF; cdr3_nt: TGTGCCAGCAGTTACCCGTCCCGGGGGGGACAGGCTCCCCACGAGCAGTACTTC
v_call: TRBV7-9; d_call: .; clone_size: .; j_call: TRBJ1-2; cdr3_aa: CASSSTIPGTKGNYGYTF; cdr3_nt: TGTGCCAGCAGCTCTACTATCCCCGGGACAAAGGGAAACTATGGCTACACCTTC
v_call: TRBV4-1; d_call: .; clone_size: .; j_call: TRBJ1-6; cdr3_aa: CASSRAGPSPLHF; cdr3_nt: TGCGCCAGCAGCCGGGCGGGGCCCTCACCCCTCCACTTT
v_call: TRBV6-4; d_call: .; clone_size: few; j_call: TRBJ2-6; cdr3_aa: CASSDRGAGANVLTF; cdr3_nt: TGTGCCAGCAGTGACAGGGGGGCTGGGGCCAACGTCCTGACTTTC
v_call: TRBV5-6; d_call: .; clone_size: many; j_call: TRBJ2-5; cdr3_aa: CASSFGTTQETQYF; cdr3_nt: TGCGCCAGCAGCTTTGGGACAACCCAAGAGACCCAGTACTTC
v_call: TRBV12-3/TRBV12-4; d_call: TRBD2; clone_size: few; j_call: TRBJ2-2; cdr3_aa: CASTLSGRAGELFF; cdr3_nt: TGTGCCAGCACTCTAAGCGGGAGGGCCGGGGAGCTGTTTTTT
v_call: TRBV12-3/TRBV12-4; d_call: .; clone_size: .; j_call: TRBJ2-7; cdr3_aa: CASRQGFEQYF; cdr3_nt: TGTGCCAGCAGGCAGGGTTTCGAGCAGTACTTC
v_call: TRBV6-5; d_call: .; clone_size: few; j_call: TRBJ1-1; cdr3_aa: CASNQGSRTEAFF; cdr3_nt: TGTGCCAGCAACCAGGGGTCGCGCACTGAAGCTTTCTTT
v_call: TRBV6-1; d_call: .; clone_size: .; j_call: TRBJ2-7; cdr3_aa: CASSELGWREQYF; cdr3_nt: TGTGCCAGCAGTGAACTTGGGTGGCGCGAGCAGTACTTC
v_call: TRBV2; d_call: .; clone_size: few; j_call: TRBJ2-5; cdr3_aa: CASNGGGGASETQYF; cdr3_nt: TGTGCCAGCAATGGAGGGGGAGGGGCGTCAGAGACCCAGTACTTC
v_call: TRBV5-1; d_call: TRBD2; clone_size: few; j_call: TRBJ2-1; cdr3_aa: CASSYGTSGREVHFF; cdr3_nt: TGCGCCAGCAGCTACGGGACTAGCGGGAGAGAGGTTCACTTCTTC
v_call: TRBV19; d_call: TRBD1; clone_size: .; j_call: TRBJ1-2; cdr3_aa: CASSVGQGGYGYTF; cdr3_nt: TGTGCCAGTAGTGTGGGACAGGGTGGCTATGGCTACACCTTC
v_call: TRBV2; d_call: TRBD1; clone_size: few; j_call: TRBJ2-1; cdr3_aa: CASSELRTGARNEQFF; cdr3_nt: TGTGCCAGCAGTGAATTGAGGACAGGGGCCAGGAATGAGCAGTTCTTC
v_call: TRBV7-2; d_call: .; clone_size: few; j_call: TRBJ1-4; cdr3_aa: CASSLGGAGSGEKLFF; cdr3_nt: TGTGCCAGCAGCTTAGGAGGGGCAGGGTCTGGGGAAAAACTGTTTTTT
v_call: TRBV11-2; d_call: TRBD2; clone_size: .; j_call: TRBJ2-3; cdr3_aa: CASSSPGGAGFSTDTQYF; cdr3_nt: TGTGCCAGCAGCTCGCCCGGGGGGGCGGGCTTTAGCACAGATACGCAGTATTTT
v_call: TRBV4-3; d_call: .; clone_size: .; j_call: TRBJ2-2; cdr3_aa: CASSRTRLTGELFF; cdr3_nt: TGCGCCAGCAGTCGGACCCGTCTCACCGGGGAGCTGTTTTTT
v_call: TRBV6-6; d_call: TRBD1; clone_size: .; j_call: TRBJ2-3; cdr3_aa: CASRRLQGATDTQYF; cdr3_nt: TGTGCCAGCAGGAGACTACAGGGGGCGACAGATACGCAGTATTTT
v_call: TRBV25-1; d_call: TRBD1; clone_size: .; j_call: TRBJ2-6; cdr3_aa: CASSKTGSGANVLTF; cdr3_nt: TGTGCCAGCAGCAAGACAGGGTCCGGGGCCAACGTCCTGACTTTC
v_call: TRBV10-3; d_call: .; clone_size: .; j_call: TRBJ2-5; cdr3_aa: CAISDRETQYF; cdr3_nt: TGTGCCATCAGTGATCGGGAGACCCAGTACTTC
v_call: TRBV30; d_call: .; clone_size: once; j_call: TRBJ2-3; cdr3_aa: CAWSPRDTQYF; cdr3_nt: TGTGCCTGGAGCCCCCGGGATACGCAGTATTTT
v_call: TRBV30; d_call: TRBD1; clone_size: .; j_call: TRBJ2-7; cdr3_aa: CAWSNIGTEYF; cdr3_nt: TGTGCCTGGTCGAACATCGGGACAGAGTACTTC